Here is one T cell receptor beta chain with its context. Its target antigen remains unknown. It has no much larger one-base neighbor in the sample; base qualities were not kept. These data are taken from a study of beta chain features in type 1 diabetes (dated by TCRdb to the late 2010s). About the investigation overall: Patients and healthy donors did not differ in mean age, gender distribution, total cell number or subset yield. Regulatory and stem cell-like memory subsets were obtained from only 8 patients and roughly 8 healthy donors, while naive and central memory subsets were obtained from all 30 or so donors. The study compared the TCRB repertoires of sorted circulating CD4+ T cell subsets in recently diagnosed type 1 diabetes patients with those in matched healthy donors. A total of around 100 million sorted cells were examined across all samples, and RNA yield correlated strongly with the number of cells per subset. Overall study outcomes, separate from this receptor: Because the HLA sub-analyses included only small numbers of individuals, any influence of HLA type on TCRB rearrangement was left unresolved. Patients with type 1 diabetes made fewer insertions and deleted more nucleotides at VDJ recombination sites, implying thymic rearrangement abnormalities. PCR might favor shorter templates, but patient and control samples were amplified and corrected together, so any skew would affect both groups equally. Naive, central memory and regulatory TCRB repertoires appeared to be more similar among patients than among healthy donors. Sequencing cDNA rather than genomic DNA could over-represent highly expressing activated cells, although activation and CD3 levels did not differ between groups. A moderate but significant shortening of TCRB CDR3 length was observed in type 1 diabetes patients in all four CD4+ subsets.

The High Capacity cDNA Reverse Transcription Kit was used to reverse transcribe all of the isolated RNA, meaning that expressed TCRB transcripts were what got sequenced. Deep immunoSEQ sequencing was applied to naive, central memory and regulatory T cell samples, giving an average of about 3.8 million total reads per sample. Sorted cells were lysed in RLT buffer and RNA was extracted with DNase-treated RNeasy Micro or Mini kits, depending on cell number. To prevent cross-contamination, each cell subset was processed individually, whereas patient and healthy donor samples were processed jointly. The immunoSEQ multiplex PCR was used to amplify TCRB sequences from cDNA, yielding 87-bp fragments that span the CDR3 region. The amplicons were sequenced using the Illumina HiSeq platform. From the authors' description of their analysis: PCR bias was corrected computationally using synthetic template baselines, and reads within Hamming distance 2 were collapsed, with unmergeable singletons discarded. Reads were aligned against IMGT to assign V, D and J genes, CDR3 length and insertions or deletions at six rearrangement sites. Clonotype counts were normalized to sorted cell number within each subset before computing true diversity and Gini coefficients with the tcR R package. The overlap coefficient, calculated on TCRB nucleotide sequences, was used to quantify repertoire sharing. Out-of-frame TCRB sequences from naive cells were analyzed as a proxy for the pre-selection repertoire. Sourced from immuneACCESS, this table was stored by TCRdb with only in-frame sequences that have V and J called. A share of the clones is absent; for the studies checked, an unresolved V gene accounts for under half, and the remainder has no known explanation. V, J and clone size are those of that table, while D and trimming were read from the DNA. The sample contains over 120,000 clones, 10% of them found a single time. The ten largest make up 1% to 1.5% of the sample.

The germline V gene sets CDR1 to KGHSH and CDR2 to LQKENI. Inclusive of the bounding cysteine and phenylalanine, the CDR3 is 16 residues long. The DNA shown is the 48-base CDR3, in frame from base 1. Cut back by 3 bases and 2 bases, the V and J ends lie 16 bases apart. From each donor, a single peripheral blood sample of approximately 120 mL on average was drawn into heparinised tubes. A BD FACSAria II was used to sort naive, central memory, regulatory and stem cell-like memory CD4+ T cells with a panel that included CD45RO, CCR7, CD25, CD127, CD95 and CD27. A purity above 98% was achieved for all sorted populations. PBMCs were isolated immediately by Lymphoprep density gradient centrifugation and stained directly without culture. Samples were stained and sorted in pairs, with one healthy donor and one patient per experiment, so that batch effects were minimized.

This TCR came from a man aged 18 to 30 in good health. Input material: naive CD4+ T cells from blood. The cell subset or site label, read with the paper, signifies: true naive CD4+ T cells. The chain is assembled from TRBV18 and TRBJ1-2, with TRBD1 tentatively as D gene (6 bases match). The CDR3 reads as follows: CASSPTGGPTNYGYTF. The sequenced DNA is TGTGCCAGCTCACCCACGGGGGGCCCAACGAACTATGGCTACACCTTC.